The rows below give T cell receptor beta chains drawn from one sample of a study of cytomegalovirus exposure and HLA in healthy donors. TCRdb's copy holds only in-frame clones and misses some; the assay was immunoSEQ multiplex PCR. The sample has over 150,000 clones, 70% to 85% seen once. The source material was PBMCs. These receptors all stem from a boy aged 2 to 10 in good health and CMV-seronegative. CDR3s include the opening cysteine and the closing phenylalanine or tryptophan. A D gene is named only where the DNA matches it firmly. Size tells how often a clone was seen (once, few, many) or the class of an expanded clone, and some rows leave it out.

v_call: TRBV6-6
j_call: TRBJ1-1
clone_size: NA
d_call: NA
cdr3_aa: CASSLRGGASTEAFF
cdr3_nt: TGTGCCAGCAGCTTGCGGGGGGGGGCGAGCACTGAAGCTTTCTTT

v_call: TRBV19
j_call: TRBJ2-3
clone_size: NA
d_call: TRBD1
cdr3_aa: CASSERTGNTDTQYF
cdr3_nt: TGTGCCAGTAGTGAAAGGACAGGGAACACAGATACGCAGTATTTT

v_call: TRBV11-2
j_call: TRBJ2-2
clone_size: NA
d_call: NA
cdr3_aa: CASSPGLPFATGELFF
cdr3_nt: TGTGCCAGCAGCCCGGGACTCCCATTCGCCACCGGGGAGCTGTTTTTT

v_call: TRBV7-9
j_call: TRBJ2-3
clone_size: NA
d_call: NA
cdr3_aa: CASSFGGSSTDTQYF
cdr3_nt: TGTGCCAGCAGCTTCGGGGGTTCCAGCACAGATACGCAGTATTTT

v_call: TRBV5-1
j_call: TRBJ2-7
clone_size: NA
d_call: NA
cdr3_aa: CASSFSPRAVLGAYEQYF
cdr3_nt: TGCGCCAGCAGCTTTTCCCCACGAGCGGTCCTCGGGGCCTACGAGCAGTACTTC

v_call: TRBV7-9
j_call: TRBJ2-7
clone_size: few
d_call: NA
cdr3_aa: CASSLAQESSYEQYF
cdr3_nt: TGTGCCAGCAGCTTAGCACAGGAGAGCTCCTACGAGCAGTACTTC

v_call: TRBV10-3
j_call: TRBJ2-1
clone_size: NA
d_call: TRBD1
cdr3_aa: CAISGTGAYNEQFF
cdr3_nt: TGTGCCATCAGTGGGACAGGGGCGTACAATGAGCAGTTCTTC

v_call: TRBV5-4
j_call: TRBJ1-2
clone_size: NA
d_call: NA
cdr3_aa: CASSIAGYGYTF
cdr3_nt: TGTGCCAGCAGCATAGCCGGCTATGGCTACACCTTC

v_call: TRBV6-5
j_call: TRBJ1-6
clone_size: NA
d_call: NA
cdr3_aa: CASSTDAGPNSPLHF
cdr3_nt: TGTGCCAGCAGTACCGACGCAGGGCCGAATTCACCCCTCCACTTT

v_call: TRBV7-2
j_call: TRBJ2-4
clone_size: NA
d_call: NA
cdr3_aa: CASSLLEGRNIQYF
cdr3_nt: TGTGCCAGCAGCTTACTAGAAGGGAGAAACATTCAGTACTTC

v_call: TRBV9
j_call: TRBJ1-1
clone_size: NA
d_call: NA
cdr3_aa: CASSVLSGATTEAFF
cdr3_nt: TGTGCCAGCAGCGTACTGTCAGGGGCGACCACTGAAGCTTTCTTT

v_call: TRBV21-1
j_call: TRBJ1-1
clone_size: NA
d_call: NA
cdr3_aa: CASSKWLNTEAFF
cdr3_nt: TGTGCCAGCAGCAAATGGCTGAACACTGAAGCTTTCTTT

v_call: TRBV13
j_call: TRBJ1-2
clone_size: NA
d_call: NA
cdr3_aa: CASSLGLQGSRGYTF
cdr3_nt: TGTGCCAGCAGCTTAGGCCTACAGGGCAGCCGCGGCTACACCTTC

v_call: TRBV5-1
j_call: TRBJ1-2
clone_size: NA
d_call: NA
cdr3_aa: CASSLGLTANYGYTF
cdr3_nt: TGCGCCAGCAGCTTGGGTCTGACAGCTAACTATGGCTACACCTTC

v_call: TRBV19
j_call: TRBJ1-2
clone_size: NA
d_call: NA
cdr3_aa: CATQKTGNYGYTF
cdr3_nt: TGTGCCACCCAAAAAACAGGGAACTATGGCTACACCTTC

v_call: TRBV30
j_call: TRBJ2-1
clone_size: few
d_call: NA
cdr3_aa: CAWSVLWADNEQFF
cdr3_nt: TGTGCCTGGAGTGTACTTTGGGCCGACAATGAGCAGTTCTTC

v_call: TRBV30
j_call: TRBJ1-2
clone_size: NA
d_call: NA
cdr3_aa: CAWSVQRDGHTF
cdr3_nt: TGTGCCTGGAGTGTACAGAGGGATGGCCACACCTTC

v_call: TRBV6-5
j_call: TRBJ1-2
clone_size: NA
d_call: NA
cdr3_aa: CASSRARVDGYTF
cdr3_nt: TGTGCCAGCAGTCGGGCCAGGGTGGATGGCTACACCTTC

v_call: TRBV7-9
j_call: TRBJ2-3
clone_size: NA
d_call: TRBD2
cdr3_aa: CAGATSGGLGDTQYF
cdr3_nt: TGTGCCGGCGCGACTAGCGGGGGCTTAGGAGATACGCAGTATTTT

v_call: TRBV4-3
j_call: TRBJ2-7
clone_size: few
d_call: TRBD1
cdr3_aa: CASSRQTGGTTYEQYF
cdr3_nt: TGCGCCAGCAGCCGACAGACAGGGGGAACCACCTACGAGCAGTACTTC

v_call: TRBV9
j_call: TRBJ1-2
clone_size: few
d_call: TRBD1
cdr3_aa: CASSVTTGGGYTF
cdr3_nt: TGTGCCAGCAGCGTAACCACAGGGGGGGGCTACACCTTC

v_call: TRBV7-2
j_call: TRBJ2-3
clone_size: NA
d_call: TRBD2
cdr3_aa: CASSRGLAGAVTDTQYF
cdr3_nt: TGTGCCAGCAGCCGTGGACTAGCGGGGGCCGTCACAGATACGCAGTATTTT

v_call: TRBV7-9
j_call: TRBJ1-2
clone_size: NA
d_call: NA
cdr3_aa: CASSSTVYGYTF
cdr3_nt: TGTGCCAGCAGCTCGACAGTCTATGGCTACACCTTC

v_call: TRBV7-7
j_call: TRBJ2-1
clone_size: NA
d_call: TRBD2
cdr3_aa: CASSLAPWTSVPNNSYNEQFF
cdr3_nt: TGTGCTAGCAGCTTAGCGCCTTGGACTAGCGTACCTAATAACTCCTACAATGAGCAGTTCTTC

v_call: TRBV29-1
j_call: TRBJ1-1
clone_size: NA
d_call: NA
cdr3_aa: CSVEDPGRRVWTEAFF
cdr3_nt: TGCAGCGTTGAAGACCCAGGACGCAGGGTTTGGACTGAAGCTTTCTTT

v_call: TRBV2
j_call: TRBJ2-5
clone_size: NA
d_call: TRBD2
cdr3_aa: CASSELAGLQETQYF
cdr3_nt: TGTGCCAGCAGTGAGCTAGCGGGGTTACAAGAGACCCAGTACTTC

v_call: TRBV15
j_call: TRBJ1-4
clone_size: few
d_call: NA
cdr3_aa: CATSRDIVGEKLFF
cdr3_nt: TGTGCCACCAGCAGAGATATAGTGGGCGAAAAACTGTTTTTT

v_call: TRBV5-1
j_call: TRBJ2-2
clone_size: few
d_call: TRBD2
cdr3_aa: CASGDRAGDTGELFF
cdr3_nt: TGCGCCAGCGGCGACCGGGCGGGGGACACCGGGGAGCTGTTTTTT

v_call: TRBV2
j_call: TRBJ1-1
clone_size: NA
d_call: NA
cdr3_aa: CASSDLSYTEAFF
cdr3_nt: TGTGCCAGCAGTGACCTGAGCTACACTGAAGCTTTCTTT

v_call: TRBV27
j_call: TRBJ2-3
clone_size: NA
d_call: NA
cdr3_aa: CASSLAWGGRNTQYF
cdr3_nt: TGTGCCAGCAGTTTGGCATGGGGGGGCAGGAATACGCAGTATTTT

v_call: TRBV29-1
j_call: TRBJ2-6
clone_size: NA
d_call: NA
cdr3_aa: CSVEEESGANVLTF
cdr3_nt: TGCAGCGTTGAAGAAGAGTCTGGGGCCAACGTCCTGACTTTC

v_call: TRBV6-1
j_call: TRBJ1-2
clone_size: NA
d_call: TRBD1
cdr3_aa: CASRTGVYGYTF
cdr3_nt: TGTGCCAGCAGGACAGGGGTCTATGGCTACACCTTC

v_call: TRBV5-6
j_call: TRBJ1-3
clone_size: NA
d_call: NA
cdr3_aa: CASSLTGVNTIYF
cdr3_nt: TGTGCCAGCAGCTTGACCGGGGTAAACACCATATATTTT

v_call: TRBV7-8
j_call: TRBJ2-1
clone_size: NA
d_call: TRBD2
cdr3_aa: CASSLARLAGGREQFF
cdr3_nt: TGTGCCAGCAGCTTAGCTCGACTAGCGGGGGGACGTGAGCAGTTCTTC

v_call: TRBV11-1
j_call: TRBJ2-1
clone_size: NA
d_call: NA
cdr3_aa: CASSPPPGFNEQFF
cdr3_nt: TGTGCCAGCAGCCCCCCACCAGGGTTCAATGAGCAGTTCTTC

v_call: TRBV7-2
j_call: TRBJ1-2
clone_size: NA
d_call: NA
cdr3_aa: CASSPRSQGDGYTF
cdr3_nt: TGTGCCAGCAGCCCTCGAAGCCAGGGTGATGGCTACACCTTC

v_call: TRBV6-5
j_call: TRBJ2-7
clone_size: NA
d_call: NA
cdr3_aa: CASSPGQQKYYEQYF
cdr3_nt: TGTGCCAGCAGCCCAGGACAGCAGAAATACTACGAGCAGTACTTC

v_call: TRBV19
j_call: TRBJ2-7
clone_size: once
d_call: TRBD2
cdr3_aa: CASTLRGGEYEQYF
cdr3_nt: TGTGCCAGTACCCTCCGGGGGGGGGAATACGAGCAGTACTTC

v_call: TRBV7-2
j_call: TRBJ2-7
clone_size: once
d_call: NA
cdr3_aa: CASRGGVARYEQYF
cdr3_nt: TGTGCCAGCAGGGGCGGGGTAGCGCGATACGAGCAGTACTTC

v_call: TRBV4-1
j_call: TRBJ2-1
clone_size: NA
d_call: NA
cdr3_aa: CASSLLDSNYNEQFF
cdr3_nt: TGCGCCAGCAGCCTCCTGGACTCTAACTACAATGAGCAGTTCTTC

v_call: TRBV20-1
j_call: TRBJ2-5
clone_size: NA
d_call: TRBD1
cdr3_aa: CSAARGQGVYF
cdr3_nt: TGCAGTGCCGCCCGGGGACAGGGGGTGTACTTC

v_call: TRBV7-2
j_call: TRBJ1-3
clone_size: few
d_call: NA
cdr3_aa: CASSLTGTGNTIYF
cdr3_nt: TGTGCCAGCAGCTTGACCGGGACTGGAAACACCATATATTTT

v_call: TRBV12-2
j_call: TRBJ2-4
clone_size: few
d_call: NA
cdr3_aa: CASRLRGASRGIQYF
cdr3_nt: TGTGCAAGTCGCCTACGGGGGGCCTCAAGGGGCATTCAGTACTTC

v_call: TRBV7-3
j_call: TRBJ1-2
clone_size: NA
d_call: TRBD1
cdr3_aa: CASSSTGGTDGYTF
cdr3_nt: TGTGCCAGCAGCTCTACAGGGGGTACCGATGGCTACACCTTC

v_call: TRBV5-1
j_call: TRBJ2-7
clone_size: NA
d_call: NA
cdr3_aa: CASSLQNPYEQYF
cdr3_nt: TGCGCCAGTAGCTTGCAGAACCCCTACGAGCAGTACTTC

v_call: TRBV4-2
j_call: TRBJ1-6
clone_size: NA
d_call: TRBD1
cdr3_aa: CASSQARQGAPLHF
cdr3_nt: TGTGCCAGCAGCCAAGCGAGACAGGGAGCACCCCTCCACTTT

v_call: TRBV7-9
j_call: TRBJ2-2
clone_size: NA
d_call: NA
cdr3_aa: CASSLGTANTGELFF
cdr3_nt: TGTGCCAGCAGCTTAGGGACAGCTAACACCGGGGAGCTGTTTTTT

v_call: TRBV5-6
j_call: TRBJ1-2
clone_size: NA
d_call: NA
cdr3_aa: CASSYDRLSRDGYTF
cdr3_nt: TGTGCCAGCAGTTATGACAGGTTAAGTCGGGATGGCTACACCTTC

v_call: TRBV5-8
j_call: TRBJ2-1
clone_size: NA
d_call: NA
cdr3_aa: CASSLAPNRFLYNEQFF
cdr3_nt: TGTGCCAGCAGCTTGGCCCCTAACAGGTTTTTATACAATGAGCAGTTCTTC

v_call: TRBV5-1
j_call: TRBJ2-5
clone_size: NA
d_call: TRBD2
cdr3_aa: CASSFRLAGVETQYF
cdr3_nt: TGCGCCAGCAGCTTTCGGCTAGCGGGGGTAGAGACCCAGTACTTC

v_call: TRBV6-1
j_call: TRBJ1-2
clone_size: NA
d_call: NA
cdr3_aa: CASSPATGRATF
cdr3_nt: TGTGCCAGCAGCCCAGCAACAGGGAGGGCCACCTTC

v_call: TRBV7-2
j_call: TRBJ2-3
clone_size: few
d_call: TRBD2
cdr3_aa: CASSLTSGGDTQYF
cdr3_nt: TGTGCCAGCAGCTTGACTAGCGGGGGGGATACGCAGTATTTT

v_call: TRBV18
j_call: TRBJ1-1
clone_size: NA
d_call: NA
cdr3_aa: CASSPQRDRGGNTEAFF
cdr3_nt: TGTGCCAGCTCACCACAACGGGACCGGGGAGGGAACACTGAAGCTTTCTTT

v_call: TRBV7-2
j_call: TRBJ2-5
clone_size: few
d_call: NA
cdr3_aa: CASRVHGGVETQYF
cdr3_nt: TGTGCCAGCAGGGTCCACGGAGGAGTAGAGACCCAGTACTTC